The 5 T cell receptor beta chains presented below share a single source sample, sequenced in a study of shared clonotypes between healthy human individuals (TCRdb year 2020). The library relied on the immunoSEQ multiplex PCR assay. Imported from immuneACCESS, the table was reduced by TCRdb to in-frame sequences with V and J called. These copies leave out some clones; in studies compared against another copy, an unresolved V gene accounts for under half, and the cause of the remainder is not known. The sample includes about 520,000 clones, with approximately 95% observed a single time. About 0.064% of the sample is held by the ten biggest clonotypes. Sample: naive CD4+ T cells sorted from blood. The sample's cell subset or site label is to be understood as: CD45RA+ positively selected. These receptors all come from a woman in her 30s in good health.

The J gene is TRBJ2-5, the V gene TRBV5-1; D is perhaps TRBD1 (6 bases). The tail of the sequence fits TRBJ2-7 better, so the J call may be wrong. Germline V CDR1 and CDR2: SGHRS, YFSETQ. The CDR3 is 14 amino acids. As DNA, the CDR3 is TGCGCCAGCAGCCCTATTCCCAGGGGCTACGAGCAGTACTTC. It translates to CASSPIPRGYEQYF.

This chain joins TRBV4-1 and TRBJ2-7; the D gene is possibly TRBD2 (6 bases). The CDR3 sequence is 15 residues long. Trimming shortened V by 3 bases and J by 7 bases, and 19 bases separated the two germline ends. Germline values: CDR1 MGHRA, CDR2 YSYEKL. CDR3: CASSQNSRGIGEQYF. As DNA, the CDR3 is TGCGCCAGCAGCCAGAATTCTCGCGGGATTGGAGAGCAGTACTTC.

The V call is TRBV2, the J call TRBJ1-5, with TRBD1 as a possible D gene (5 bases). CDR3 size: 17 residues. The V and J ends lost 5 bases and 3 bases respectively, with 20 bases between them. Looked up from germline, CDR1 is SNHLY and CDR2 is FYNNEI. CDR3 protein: CASSTDMRGRNNQPQHF. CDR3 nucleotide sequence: TGTGCCAGCAGTACGGACATGCGGGGAAGAAACAATCAGCCCCAGCATTTT.

The CDR3 is CASSLVAGIVGEQFF. Written as DNA, the CDR3 is TGCGCCAGCAGCTTGGTGGCGGGAATCGTGGGTGAGCAGTTCTTC. V and J are TRBV5-1 and TRBJ2-1; a possible D gene is TRBD2 (6 bases). The CDR3 runs to 15 residues. V gave up 0 bases and J gave up 9 bases, with 16 bases separating them. Germline CDR1 reads SGHRS; CDR2 reads YFSETQ.

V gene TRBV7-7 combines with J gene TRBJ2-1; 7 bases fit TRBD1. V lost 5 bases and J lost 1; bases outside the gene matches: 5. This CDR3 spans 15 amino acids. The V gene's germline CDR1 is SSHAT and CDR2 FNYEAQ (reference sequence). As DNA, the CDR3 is TGTGCCAGCAGCGCCCGGACAGGTTCCTACAATGAGCAGTTCTTC. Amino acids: CASSARTGSYNEQFF.